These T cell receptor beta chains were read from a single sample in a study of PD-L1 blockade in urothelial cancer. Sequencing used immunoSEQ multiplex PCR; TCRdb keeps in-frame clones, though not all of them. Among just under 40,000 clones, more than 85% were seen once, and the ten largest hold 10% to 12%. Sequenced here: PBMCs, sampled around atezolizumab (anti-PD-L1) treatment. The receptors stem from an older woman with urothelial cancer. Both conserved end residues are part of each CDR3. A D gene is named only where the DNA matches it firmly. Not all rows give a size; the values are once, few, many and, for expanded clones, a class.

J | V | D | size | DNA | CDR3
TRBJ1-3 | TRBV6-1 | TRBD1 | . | TGTGCCAGCAGTCCACAGGGGTACTCTGGAAACACCATATATTTT | CASSPQGYSGNTIYF
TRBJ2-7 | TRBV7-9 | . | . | TGTGCCAGCAGCCCCACAGGGTTCGAGCAGTACTTC | CASSPTGFEQYF
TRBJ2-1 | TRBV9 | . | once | TGTGCCAGCAGCGCAACGCTATTAAGCCTCACTTTCTTC | CASSATLLSLTFF
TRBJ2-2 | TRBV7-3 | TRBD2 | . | TGTGCCAGCAGCTTGCAGACTAGCGGGAGAGGTCCCGGGGAGCTGTTTTTT | CASSLQTSGRGPGELFF
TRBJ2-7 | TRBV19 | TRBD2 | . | TGTGCCAGTAGTATTGTGGAAGGGACTAGCGGGTTCTACGAGCAGTACTTC | CASSIVEGTSGFYEQYF
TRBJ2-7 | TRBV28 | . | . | TGTGCCAGCAGTCCAGGGGGCGGCGGGAGTCGCTACGAGCAGTACTTC | CASSPGGGGSRYEQYF
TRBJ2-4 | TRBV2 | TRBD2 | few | TGTGCCAGCAGTGACCGGTTAGCGGGAGGGATAATAGCCAAAAACATTCAGTACTTC | CASSDRLAGGIIAKNIQYF
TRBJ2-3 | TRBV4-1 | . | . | TGCGCCAGCAGCCAAGATCAGCTAGCAACAGATACGCAGTATTTT | CASSQDQLATDTQYF
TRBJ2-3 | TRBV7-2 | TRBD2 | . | TGTGCCAGCAGCGTAGGGTGGGACTATGAACCCTCTAGCACAGATACGCAGTATTTT | CASSVGWDYEPSSTDTQYF
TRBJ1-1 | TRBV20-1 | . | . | TGCAGTGCTTGGCGGACTGAAGCTTTCTTT | CSAWRTEAFF
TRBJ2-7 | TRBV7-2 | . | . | TGTGCCAGCAGCCCCTCAGGGCGGGAATACGAGCAGTACTTC | CASSPSGREYEQYF
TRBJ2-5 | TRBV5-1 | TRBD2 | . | TGCGCCAGCAGCCTACTGACTAGCGGGAGGCCAGGGACCCAGTACTTC | CASSLLTSGRPGTQYF
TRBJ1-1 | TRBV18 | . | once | TGTGCCAGCTCACGGGGGCCCCCTCCGGCTTTCTTT | CASSRGPPPAFF
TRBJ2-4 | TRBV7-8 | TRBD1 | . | TGTGCCAGCAGCCCAGACAGGGATACAAACATTCAGTACTTC | CASSPDRDTNIQYF
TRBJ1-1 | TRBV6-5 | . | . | TGTGCCAGCACCCCGCACCAGGGGAACACTGAAGCTTTCTTT | CASTPHQGNTEAFF
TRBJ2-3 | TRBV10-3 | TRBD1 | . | TGTGCCATCAGCGGACAGGCCAGCACAGATACGCAGTATTTT | CAISGQASTDTQYF
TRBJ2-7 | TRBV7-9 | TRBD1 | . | TGTGCCAGCAGCCCAGGACAGGGGGCGAACGAGCAGTACTTC | CASSPGQGANEQYF
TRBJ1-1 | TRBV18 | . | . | TGTGCCAGCTCACCATCGAGCACTGAAGCTTTCTTT | CASSPSSTEAFF
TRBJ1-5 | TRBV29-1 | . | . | TGCAGCGTCGCCGTGGGCAGTAGCAATCAGCCCCAGCATTTT | CSVAVGSSNQPQHF
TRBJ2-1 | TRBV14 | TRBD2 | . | TGTGCCAGCAGCCAACGACTAGCGGGAACCTACAATGAGCAGTTCTTC | CASSQRLAGTYNEQFF
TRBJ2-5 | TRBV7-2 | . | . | TGTGCCAGCAGCTTAGCTGGTGCCAGGGGGGTCGAGACCCAGTACTTC | CASSLAGARGVETQYF
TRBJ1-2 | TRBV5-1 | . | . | TGCGCCAGCAGCGCTATCGTAGGGGGGGTCGGCGACTATGGCTACACCTTC | CASSAIVGGVGDYGYTF
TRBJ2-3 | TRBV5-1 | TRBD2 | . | TGCGCCAGCAGCTTGGCCACTAGCGGGAACACAGATACGCAGTATTTT | CASSLATSGNTDTQYF
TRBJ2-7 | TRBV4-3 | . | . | TGCGCCAGCAGCCAAGATCGAGGGAGTAGGGCCTACGAGCAGTACTTC | CASSQDRGSRAYEQYF
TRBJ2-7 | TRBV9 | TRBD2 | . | TGTGCCAGCAGCCCCCAGCCCGGGACTAGCGGGAGGGCCAAGGACGAGCAGTACTTC | CASSPQPGTSGRAKDEQYF
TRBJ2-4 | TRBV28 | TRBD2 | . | TGTGCCAGCACCTACATGACCGGGACTAGTGACTCCAAGGCCAAAAACATTCAGTACTTC | CASTYMTGTSDSKAKNIQYF
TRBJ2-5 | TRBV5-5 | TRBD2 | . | TGTGCCAGCAGCTTGGTCCCCTCCGGGACTAAAGAGACCCAGTACTTC | CASSLVPSGTKETQYF
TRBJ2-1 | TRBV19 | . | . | TGTGCCAGTAGTATAGCTGGCCCCGCTAATGAGCAGTTCTTC | CASSIAGPANEQFF
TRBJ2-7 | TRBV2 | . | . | TGTGCCAGCAGTGATTTACACGCAGGCTACGAGCAGTACTTC | CASSDLHAGYEQYF
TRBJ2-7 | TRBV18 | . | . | TGTGCCAGCTCACCAGTGGGCAGCTCCTACGAGCAGTACTTC | CASSPVGSSYEQYF